This TCR beta chain was recorded in a study of a mutant IDH1 vaccine in newly diagnosed glioma. Regarding time point: baseline, week 1 (first vaccination visit). Treatment in this sample: pre-vaccination baseline after standard-of-care therapy. The table came from immunoSEQ multiplex PCR; TCRdb's copy has only in-frame clones and leaves some out. The sample lists about 34,000 clones, about 80% occurring once. V gave up 0 bases and J gave up 8 bases, with 10 bases separating them. The V gene's germline CDR1 is LNHNV and CDR2 YYDKDF (reference sequence). The CDR3 has 13 amino acids. The sequencing here drew on peripheral blood mononuclear cells (PBMCs), taken from a glioma patient treated with radiotherapy, temozolomide or both. The chain is built from TRBV15 and TRBJ1-1; D is unclear. This sequence was found in a man aged 45 to 65 with glioma. Some clones in this sample may be carry-over from other donors' samples. The CDR3 nucleotides are TGTGCCACCAGCAGAGATAGGACGTTAGAAGCTTTCTTT. Its protein is CATSRDRTLEAFF.